This entry describes one T cell receptor (beta chain). No antigen is known for it. With 60 Vbeta and 13 Jbeta primers, the PCR was carried out. Assay: immunoSEQ multiplex PCR; the TCRdb copy retains only in-frame clones and omits some. Among 100,000 to 150,000 clones listed, more than 60% were seen once. V was trimmed by 6 bases and J by 1 base, leaving 15 bases between them. The length of the CDR3 is 15 residues. The germline gives CDR1 SGHAT, CDR2 FQNNGV. This specimen comes from a study of cytomegalovirus exposure and HLA in healthy donors. In the study overall: A previous analysis identified approximately 120 million unique TCR beta sequences derived from roughly 190 million T cells. Study-wide findings and caveats: In the analysis, some V segments, TRBV6-2 and TRBV6-3 included, were excluded as indistinguishable. Reportedly, TCR beta sequences accurately predicted HLA-A and HLA-B alleles in most subjects. Association with HLA alleles at 0.05 false discovery rate was found for 17,000 or so TCR beta sequences in a later analysis.

Sequenced material: PBMCs. The TCR originated in a woman aged 40 to 50 in good health and CMV-seropositive. J is TRBJ1-1 and V is TRBV11-2, with D hard to call. CDR3 amino acids: CASSSRPTENTEAFF. In DNA form, the CDR3 reads TGTGCCAGCAGTTCGAGACCCACAGAGAACACTGAAGCTTTCTTT.